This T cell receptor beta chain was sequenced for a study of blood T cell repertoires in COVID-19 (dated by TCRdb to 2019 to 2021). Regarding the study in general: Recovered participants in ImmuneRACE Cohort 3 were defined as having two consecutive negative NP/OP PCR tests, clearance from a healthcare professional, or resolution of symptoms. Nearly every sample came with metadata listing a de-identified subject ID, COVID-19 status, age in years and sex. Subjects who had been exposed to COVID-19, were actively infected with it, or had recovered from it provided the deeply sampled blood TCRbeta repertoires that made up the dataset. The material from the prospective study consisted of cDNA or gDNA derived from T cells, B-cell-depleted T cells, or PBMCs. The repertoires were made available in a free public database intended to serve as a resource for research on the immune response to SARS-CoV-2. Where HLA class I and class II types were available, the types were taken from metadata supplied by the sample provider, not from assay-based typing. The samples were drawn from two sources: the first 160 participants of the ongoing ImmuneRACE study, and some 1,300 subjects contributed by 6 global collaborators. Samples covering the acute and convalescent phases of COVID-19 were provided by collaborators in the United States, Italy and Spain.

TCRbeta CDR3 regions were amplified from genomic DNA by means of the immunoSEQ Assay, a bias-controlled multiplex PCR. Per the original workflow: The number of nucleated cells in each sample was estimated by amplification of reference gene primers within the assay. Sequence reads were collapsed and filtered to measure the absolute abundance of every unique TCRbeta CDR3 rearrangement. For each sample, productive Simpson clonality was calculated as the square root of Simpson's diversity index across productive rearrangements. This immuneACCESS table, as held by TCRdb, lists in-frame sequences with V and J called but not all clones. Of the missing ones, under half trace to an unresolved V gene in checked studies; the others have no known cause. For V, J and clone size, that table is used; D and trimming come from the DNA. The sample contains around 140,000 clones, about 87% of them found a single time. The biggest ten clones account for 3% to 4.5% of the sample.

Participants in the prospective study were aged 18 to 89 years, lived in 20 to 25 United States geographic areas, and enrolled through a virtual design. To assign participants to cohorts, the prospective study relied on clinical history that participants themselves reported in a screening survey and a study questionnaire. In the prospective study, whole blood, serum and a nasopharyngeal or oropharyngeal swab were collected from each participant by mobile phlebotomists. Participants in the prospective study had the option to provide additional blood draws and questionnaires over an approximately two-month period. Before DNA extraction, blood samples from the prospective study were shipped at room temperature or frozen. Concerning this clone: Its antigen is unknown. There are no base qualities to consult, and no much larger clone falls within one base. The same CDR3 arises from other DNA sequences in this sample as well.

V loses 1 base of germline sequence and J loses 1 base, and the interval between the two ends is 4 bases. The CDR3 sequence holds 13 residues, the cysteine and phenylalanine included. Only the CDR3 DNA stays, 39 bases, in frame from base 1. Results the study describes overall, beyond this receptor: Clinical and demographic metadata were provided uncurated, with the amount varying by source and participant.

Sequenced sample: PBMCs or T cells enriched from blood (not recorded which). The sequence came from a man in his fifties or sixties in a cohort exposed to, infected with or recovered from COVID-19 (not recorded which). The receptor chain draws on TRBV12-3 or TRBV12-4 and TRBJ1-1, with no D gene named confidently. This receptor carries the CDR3 CASSLGRNTEAFF. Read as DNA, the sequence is TGTGCCAGCAGTTTAGGCAGGAACACTGAAGCTTTCTTT.